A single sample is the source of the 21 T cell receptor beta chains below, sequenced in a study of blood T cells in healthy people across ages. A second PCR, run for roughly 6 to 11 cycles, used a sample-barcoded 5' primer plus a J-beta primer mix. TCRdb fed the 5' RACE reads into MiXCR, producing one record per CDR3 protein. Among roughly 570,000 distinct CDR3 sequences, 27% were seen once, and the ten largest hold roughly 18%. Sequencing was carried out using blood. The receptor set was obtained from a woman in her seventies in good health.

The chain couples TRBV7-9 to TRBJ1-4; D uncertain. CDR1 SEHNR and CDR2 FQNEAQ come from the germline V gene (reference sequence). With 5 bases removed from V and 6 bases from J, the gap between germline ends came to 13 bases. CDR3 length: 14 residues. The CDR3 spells CASSPRESDEKLFF. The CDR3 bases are TGTGCCAGCAGCCCACGGGAAAGCGATGAAAAACTGTTTTTT.

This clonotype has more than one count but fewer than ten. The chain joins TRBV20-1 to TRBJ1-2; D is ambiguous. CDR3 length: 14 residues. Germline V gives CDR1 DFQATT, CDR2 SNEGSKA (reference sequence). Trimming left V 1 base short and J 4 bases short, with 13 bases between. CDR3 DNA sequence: TGCAGTGCTAGAGTCCAAGGTAGTGGCTATGGCTACACCTTC. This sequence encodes CSARVQGSGYGYTF.

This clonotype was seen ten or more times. The CDR3 DNA sequence: TGCGCCAGCAGCTGGGCCGGGGTTGAAGAGACCCAGTACTTC. Translation gives CASSWAGVEETQYF. This chain links TRBV5-1 with TRBJ2-5; D perhaps matches TRBD2 (5 bases). Deletions cut 3 bases from V and 3 bases from J, with 12 bases between. The CDR3 loop spans 14 amino acids. Germline CDR1 is SGHRS and CDR2 is YFSETQ.

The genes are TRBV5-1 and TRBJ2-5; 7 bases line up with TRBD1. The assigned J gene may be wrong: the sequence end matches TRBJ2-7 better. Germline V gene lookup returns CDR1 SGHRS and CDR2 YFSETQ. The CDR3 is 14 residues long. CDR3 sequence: CASSSWDSSYEQYF. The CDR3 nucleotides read TGCGCCAGCAGCTCCTGGGACAGTTCCTACGAGCAGTACTTC.

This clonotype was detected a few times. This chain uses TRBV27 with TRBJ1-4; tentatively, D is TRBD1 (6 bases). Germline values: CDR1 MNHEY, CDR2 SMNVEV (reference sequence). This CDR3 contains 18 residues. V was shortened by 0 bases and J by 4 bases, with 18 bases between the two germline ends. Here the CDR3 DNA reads TGTGCCAGCAGTTTATCATTCGGGCAGGGGAGGGATAATGAAAAACTGTTTTTT. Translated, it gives CASSLSFGQGRDNEKLFF.

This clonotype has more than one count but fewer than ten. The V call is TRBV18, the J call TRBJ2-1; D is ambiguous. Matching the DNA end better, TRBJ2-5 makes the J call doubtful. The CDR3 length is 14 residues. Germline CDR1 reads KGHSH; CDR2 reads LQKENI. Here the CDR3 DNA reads TGTGCCAGCTCACCACCGTTCCCAGCTGAGACCCAGTACTTC. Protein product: CASSPPFPAETQYF.

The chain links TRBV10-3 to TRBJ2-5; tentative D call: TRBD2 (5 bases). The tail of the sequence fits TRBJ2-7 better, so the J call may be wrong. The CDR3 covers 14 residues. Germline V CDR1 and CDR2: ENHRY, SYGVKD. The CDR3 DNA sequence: TGTGCCATCAGTATGGGAGTTGGCTTTGACGAGCAGTACTTC. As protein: CAISMGVGFDEQYF.

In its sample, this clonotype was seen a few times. CDR3 bases: TGCAGTGCTAGGGGACAGGGTTCAGTCGGCGACACCTTC. This encodes CSARGQGSVGDTF. The chain links TRBV20-1 to TRBJ1-2; TRBD1 aligns across 9 bases. CDR1 is DFQATT, CDR2 SNEGSKA, per germline (reference sequence). Trimming removed 3 bases from V and 12 bases from J; junction bases left unmatched: 11. The CDR3 contains 13 residues.

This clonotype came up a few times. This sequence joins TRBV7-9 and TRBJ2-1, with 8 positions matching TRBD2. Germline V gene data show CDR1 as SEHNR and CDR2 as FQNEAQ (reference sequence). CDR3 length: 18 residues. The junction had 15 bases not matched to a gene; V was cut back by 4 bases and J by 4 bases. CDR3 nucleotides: TGTGCCAGCAGCTCCAACTCGCGGGGGGCCAGGGGATACAATGAGCAGTTCTTC. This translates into CASSSNSRGARGYNEQFF.

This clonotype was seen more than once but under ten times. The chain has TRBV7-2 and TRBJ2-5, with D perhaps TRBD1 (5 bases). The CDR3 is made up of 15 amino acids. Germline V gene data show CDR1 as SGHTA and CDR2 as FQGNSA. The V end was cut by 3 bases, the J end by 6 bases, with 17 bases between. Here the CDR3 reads CASSFETANLQTQYF. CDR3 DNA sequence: TGTGCCAGCAGCTTCGAGACAGCGAACCTCCAGACCCAGTACTTC.

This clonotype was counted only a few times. The CDR3 DNA is TGTGCCAGCAGCTTAGCGCTTTTCGGTAGCGGGGGGCCGGGTGAGCAGTTCTTC. Its protein product is CASSLALFGSGGPGEQFF. The chain couples TRBV7-2 to TRBJ2-5; 10 bases align to TRBD2. TRBJ2-1 matches the DNA end more closely, so the J call is doubtful. This CDR3 comprises 18 residues. The germline V gene encodes CDR1 SGHTA and CDR2 FQGNSA.

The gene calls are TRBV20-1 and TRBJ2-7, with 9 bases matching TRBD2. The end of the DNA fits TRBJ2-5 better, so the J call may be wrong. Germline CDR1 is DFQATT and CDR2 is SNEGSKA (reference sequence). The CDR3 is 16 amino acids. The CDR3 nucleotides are TGCAGTGCTAGAGGAGGGAGCGGGGGGTCCCAAGAGACCCAGTACTTC. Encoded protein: CSARGGSGGSQETQYF.

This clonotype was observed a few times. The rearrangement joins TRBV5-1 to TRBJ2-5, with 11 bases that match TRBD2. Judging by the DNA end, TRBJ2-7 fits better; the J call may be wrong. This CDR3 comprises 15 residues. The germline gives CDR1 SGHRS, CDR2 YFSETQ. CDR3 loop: CASSSTSGGTYEQYF. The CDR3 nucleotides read TGCGCCAGCAGCTCTACTAGCGGGGGAACCTACGAGCAGTACTTC.

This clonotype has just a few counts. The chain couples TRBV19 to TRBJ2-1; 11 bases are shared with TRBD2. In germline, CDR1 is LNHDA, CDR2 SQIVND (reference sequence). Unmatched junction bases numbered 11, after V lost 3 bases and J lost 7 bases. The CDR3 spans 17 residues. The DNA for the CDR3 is TGTGCCAGTAGTATCGGATTTAGCGGGGGGGCCTGGAATGAGCAGTTCTTC. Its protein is CASSIGFSGGAWNEQFF.

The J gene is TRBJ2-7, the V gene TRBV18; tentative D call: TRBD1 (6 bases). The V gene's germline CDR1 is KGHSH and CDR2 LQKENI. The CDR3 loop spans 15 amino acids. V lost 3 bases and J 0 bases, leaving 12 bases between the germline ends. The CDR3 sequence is CASSPIGDTSYEQYF. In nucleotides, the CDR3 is TGTGCCAGCTCACCCATCGGGGACACCTCCTACGAGCAGTACTTC.

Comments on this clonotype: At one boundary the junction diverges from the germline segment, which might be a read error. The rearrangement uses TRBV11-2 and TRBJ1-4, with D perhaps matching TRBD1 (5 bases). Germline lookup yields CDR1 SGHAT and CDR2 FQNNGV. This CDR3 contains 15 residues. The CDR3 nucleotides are TGTGCCAGCAGCTTTAACGGGGGGATGGCTGAAAAGCTGTTTTTT. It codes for CASSFNGGMAEKLFF.

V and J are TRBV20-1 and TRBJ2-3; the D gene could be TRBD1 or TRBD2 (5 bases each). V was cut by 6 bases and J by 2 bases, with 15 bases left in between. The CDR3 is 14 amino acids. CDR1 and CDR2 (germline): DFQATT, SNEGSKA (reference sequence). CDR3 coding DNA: TGCAGTGCCTCGAGGGGCTGGAACACAGATACGCAGTATTTT. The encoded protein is CSASRGWNTDTQYF.

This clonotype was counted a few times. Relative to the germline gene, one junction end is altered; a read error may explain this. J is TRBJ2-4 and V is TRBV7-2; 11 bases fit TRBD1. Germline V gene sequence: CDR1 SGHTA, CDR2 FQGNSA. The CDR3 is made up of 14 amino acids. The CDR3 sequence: CAGSLGTGGNIQYF. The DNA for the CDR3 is TGTGCCGGCAGCTTAGGGACAGGGGGAAACATTCAGTACTTC.

CDR3 residues: CSALGQGMGEKLFF. In DNA form, the CDR3 reads TGCAGTGCACTGGGACAGGGGATGGGTGAAAAACTGTTTTTT. The V call is TRBV20-1, the J call TRBJ1-4, with 10 bases matching TRBD1. The CDR3 is made up of 14 amino acids. CDR1 is DFQATT, CDR2 SNEGSKA, per germline (reference sequence). J lost 7 bases, V lost 6 bases, and 8 bases had no gene match.

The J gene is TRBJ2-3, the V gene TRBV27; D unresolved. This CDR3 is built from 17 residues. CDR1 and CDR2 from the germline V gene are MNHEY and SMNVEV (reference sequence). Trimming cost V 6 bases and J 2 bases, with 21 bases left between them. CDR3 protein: CASRAARSGSFTDTQYF. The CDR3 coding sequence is TGTGCCAGCAGAGCAGCTCGATCCGGAAGCTTCACAGATACGCAGTATTTT.

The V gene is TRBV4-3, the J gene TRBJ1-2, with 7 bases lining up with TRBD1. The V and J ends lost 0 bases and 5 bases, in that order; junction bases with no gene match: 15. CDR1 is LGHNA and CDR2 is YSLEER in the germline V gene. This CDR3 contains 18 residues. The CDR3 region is CASSQEVEGAIVEYGYTF. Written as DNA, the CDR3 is TGCGCCAGCAGCCAAGAGGTCGAGGGGGCGATAGTGGAGTATGGCTACACCTTC.